This TCR beta chain appears in the sequencing data of a study of blood T cell repertoires in COVID-19. Study background: Whether acute or convalescent, the COVID-19 samples came from the United States, Italy and Spain. The analysed material was cDNA or gDNA that came from T cells, B-cell-depleted T cells, or PBMCs.

In the authors' workflow: Nucleated cell counts were estimated from reference gene primer amplification. The protocol was immunoSEQ multiplex PCR, while the TCRdb copy is restricted to in-frame clones and leaves out a portion. Clone size and the V and J calls come from that table; the DNA yielded D and trimming. Counted here are tens of thousands of clones, almost 90% occurring once; the ten biggest clones make up roughly an eighth. The CDR3 spans 16 residues. CDR1 LNHDA and CDR2 SQIVND come from the germline V gene (reference sequence). V lost 4 bases and J lost 4; bases outside the gene matches: 13.

This sequence was found in a human donor with active COVID-19. The donor label of this sample is uncertain. This chain connects TRBV19 to TRBJ2-7; TRBD1 aligns across 7 bases. Sequenced input: peripheral blood. In nucleotides, the CDR3 is TGTGCCAGTAGTAGCCGAAGGAGACAGGGTCTTTACGAGCAGTACTTC. Its protein is CASSSRRRQGLYEQYF.